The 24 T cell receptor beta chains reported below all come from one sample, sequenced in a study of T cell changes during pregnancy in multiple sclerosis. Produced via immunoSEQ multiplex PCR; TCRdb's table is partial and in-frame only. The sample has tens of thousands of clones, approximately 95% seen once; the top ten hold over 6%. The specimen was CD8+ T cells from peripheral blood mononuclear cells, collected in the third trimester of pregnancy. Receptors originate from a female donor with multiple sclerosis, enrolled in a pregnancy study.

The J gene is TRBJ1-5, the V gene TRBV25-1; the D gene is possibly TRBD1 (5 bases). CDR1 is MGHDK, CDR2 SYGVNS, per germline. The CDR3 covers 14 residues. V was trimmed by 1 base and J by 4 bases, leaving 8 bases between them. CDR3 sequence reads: CASSELQGNQPQHF. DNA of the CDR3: TGTGCCAGCAGTGAATTGCAGGGAAATCAGCCCCAGCATTTT.

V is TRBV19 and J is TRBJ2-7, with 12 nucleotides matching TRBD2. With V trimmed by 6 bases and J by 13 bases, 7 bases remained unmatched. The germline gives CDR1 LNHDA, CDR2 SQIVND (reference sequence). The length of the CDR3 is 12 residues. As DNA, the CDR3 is TGTGCCAGTAGCTCGACTAGCGGGAGCGAATACTTC. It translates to CASSSTSGSEYF.

The chain's CDR3 is CASSDREVGQPQHF. The CDR3 DNA is TGTGCCAGCAGTGACAGGGAGGTCGGTCAGCCCCAGCATTTT. This sequence joins TRBV5-6 and TRBJ1-5; 7 bases are a match to TRBD1. The CDR3 is made up of 14 amino acids. Germline values: CDR1 SGHDT, CDR2 YYEEEE. V shed 5 bases, J shed 6 bases, and the junction held 8 bases outside the gene matches.

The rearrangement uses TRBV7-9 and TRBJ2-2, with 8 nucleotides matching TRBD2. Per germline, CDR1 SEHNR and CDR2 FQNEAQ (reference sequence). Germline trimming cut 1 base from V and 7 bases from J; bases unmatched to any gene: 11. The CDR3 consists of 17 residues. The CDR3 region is CASSLGLAGTPSGELFF. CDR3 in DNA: TGTGCCAGCAGCTTAGGTCTAGCGGGCACACCCAGCGGGGAGCTGTTTTTT.

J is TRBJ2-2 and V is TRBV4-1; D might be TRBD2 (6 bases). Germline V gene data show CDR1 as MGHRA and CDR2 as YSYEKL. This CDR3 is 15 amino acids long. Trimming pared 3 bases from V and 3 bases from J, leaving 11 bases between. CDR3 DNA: TGCGCCAGCAGCCACCCGGGACTTCACACCGGGGAGCTGTTTTTT. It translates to CASSHPGLHTGELFF.

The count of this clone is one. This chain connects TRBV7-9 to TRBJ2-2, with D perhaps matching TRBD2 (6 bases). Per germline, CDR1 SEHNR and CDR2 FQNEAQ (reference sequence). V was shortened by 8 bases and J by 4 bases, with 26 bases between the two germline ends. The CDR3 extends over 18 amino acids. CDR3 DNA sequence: TGTGCCAGCGAAGGTTTTGATCCTGACGGGAGCGGCACCGGGGAGCTGTTTTTT. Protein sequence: CASEGFDPDGSGTGELFF.

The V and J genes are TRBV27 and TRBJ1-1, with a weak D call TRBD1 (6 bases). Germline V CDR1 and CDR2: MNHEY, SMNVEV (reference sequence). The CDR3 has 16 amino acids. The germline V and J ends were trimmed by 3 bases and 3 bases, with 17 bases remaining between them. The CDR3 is CASSFKGSRGDTEAFF. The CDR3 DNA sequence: TGTGCCAGCAGTTTTAAGGGCTCCAGGGGAGACACTGAAGCTTTCTTT.

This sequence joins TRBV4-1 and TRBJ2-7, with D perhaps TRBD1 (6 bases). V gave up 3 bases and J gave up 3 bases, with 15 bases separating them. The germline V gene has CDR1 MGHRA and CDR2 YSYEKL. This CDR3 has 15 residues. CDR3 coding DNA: TGCGCCAGCAGCCACCCGACAGGAATCAACTACGAGCAGTACTTC. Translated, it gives CASSHPTGINYEQYF.

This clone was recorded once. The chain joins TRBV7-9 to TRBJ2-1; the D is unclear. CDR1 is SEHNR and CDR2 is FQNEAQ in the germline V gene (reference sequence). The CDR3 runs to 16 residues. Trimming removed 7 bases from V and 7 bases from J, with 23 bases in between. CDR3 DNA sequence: TGTGCCAGCACCCTCCTCTCCAGCGCCTCTGGAAATGAGCAGTTCTTC. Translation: CASTLLSSASGNEQFF. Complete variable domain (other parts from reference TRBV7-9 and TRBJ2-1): DTGVSQNPRHKITKRGQNVTFRCDPISEHNRLYWYRQTLGQGPEFLTYFQNEAQLEKSRLLSDRFSAERPKGSFSTLEIQRTEQGDSAMYLCASTLLSSASGNEQFFGPGTRLTVL.

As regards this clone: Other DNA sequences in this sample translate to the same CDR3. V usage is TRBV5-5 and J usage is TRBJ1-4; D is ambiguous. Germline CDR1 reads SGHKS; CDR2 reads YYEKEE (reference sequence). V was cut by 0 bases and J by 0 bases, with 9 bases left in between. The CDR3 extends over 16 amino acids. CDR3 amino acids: CASSLGAMATNEKLFF. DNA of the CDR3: TGTGCCAGCAGCTTGGGCGCGATGGCAACTAATGAAAAACTGTTTTTT.

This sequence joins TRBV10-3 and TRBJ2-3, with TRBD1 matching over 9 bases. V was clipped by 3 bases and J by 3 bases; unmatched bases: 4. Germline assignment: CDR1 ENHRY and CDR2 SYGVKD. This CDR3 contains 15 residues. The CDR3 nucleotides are TGTGCCATCAGTGATAACAGGGGGCTAACAGATACGCAGTATTTT. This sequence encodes CAISDNRGLTDTQYF.

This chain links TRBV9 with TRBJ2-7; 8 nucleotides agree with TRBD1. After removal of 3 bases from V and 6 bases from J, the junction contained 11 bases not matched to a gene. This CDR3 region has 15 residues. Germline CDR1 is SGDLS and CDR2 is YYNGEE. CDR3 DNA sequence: TGTGCCAGCAGCGGGGACCGGGACAGGCAAAGCGAGCAGTACTTC. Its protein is CASSGDRDRQSEQYF.

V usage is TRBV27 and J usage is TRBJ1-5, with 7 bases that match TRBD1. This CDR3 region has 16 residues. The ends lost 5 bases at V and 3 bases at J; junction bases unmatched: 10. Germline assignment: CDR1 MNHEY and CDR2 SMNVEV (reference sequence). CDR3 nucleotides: TGTGCCAGCAGTGCCCACAGGGGCCGCGCCAATCAGCCCCAGCATTTT. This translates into CASSAHRGRANQPQHF.

Written as DNA, the CDR3 is TGTGCCAGCAGCCAAGGGGGGCTCCTGAACACTGAAGCTTTCTTT. Protein: CASSQGGLLNTEAFF. The rearrangement uses TRBV14 and TRBJ1-1, with a tentative D call TRBD1 (6 bases). The V gene lost 1 base and the J gene lost 0 bases, with 9 bases spanning the gap. The CDR3 runs to 15 residues. CDR1 is SGHDN, CDR2 FVKESK, per germline.

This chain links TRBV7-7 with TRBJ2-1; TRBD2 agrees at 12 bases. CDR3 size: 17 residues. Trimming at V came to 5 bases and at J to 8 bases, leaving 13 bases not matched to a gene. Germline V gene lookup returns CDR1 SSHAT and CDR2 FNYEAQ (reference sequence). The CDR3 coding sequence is TGTGCCAGCAGCACAGGACTAGCGGGGCCCCTTTTAGATGAGCAGTTCTTC. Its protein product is CASSTGLAGPLLDEQFF.

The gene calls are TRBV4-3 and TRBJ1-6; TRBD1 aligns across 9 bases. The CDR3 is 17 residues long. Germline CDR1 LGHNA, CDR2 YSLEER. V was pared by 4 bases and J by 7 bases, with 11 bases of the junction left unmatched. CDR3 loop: CASSLFPGTGTNSPLHF. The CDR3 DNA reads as TGCGCCAGCAGCCTATTCCCCGGGACAGGGACGAATTCACCCCTCCACTTT.

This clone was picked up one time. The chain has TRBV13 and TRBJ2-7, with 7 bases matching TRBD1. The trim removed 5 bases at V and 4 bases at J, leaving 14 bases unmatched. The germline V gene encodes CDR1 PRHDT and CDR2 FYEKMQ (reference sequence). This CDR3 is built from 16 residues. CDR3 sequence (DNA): TGTGCCAGCAGCCCTAGGACCACAGGGGCACTATACGAGCAGTACTTC. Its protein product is CASSPRTTGALYEQYF.

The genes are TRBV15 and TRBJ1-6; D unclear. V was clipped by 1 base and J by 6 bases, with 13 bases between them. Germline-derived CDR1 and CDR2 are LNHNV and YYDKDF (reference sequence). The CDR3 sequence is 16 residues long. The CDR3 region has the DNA TGTGCCACCAGCAGAGGCGACTTTGCTTTTAATTCACCCCTCCACTTT. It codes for CATSRGDFAFNSPLHF.

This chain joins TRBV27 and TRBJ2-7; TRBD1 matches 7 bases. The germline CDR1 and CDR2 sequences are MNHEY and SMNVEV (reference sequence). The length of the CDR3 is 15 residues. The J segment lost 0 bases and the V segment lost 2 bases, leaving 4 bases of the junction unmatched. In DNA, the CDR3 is TGTGCCAGCAGTTTAGTCCCAGGGGGCTCCTACGAGCAGTACTTC. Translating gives CASSLVPGGSYEQYF.

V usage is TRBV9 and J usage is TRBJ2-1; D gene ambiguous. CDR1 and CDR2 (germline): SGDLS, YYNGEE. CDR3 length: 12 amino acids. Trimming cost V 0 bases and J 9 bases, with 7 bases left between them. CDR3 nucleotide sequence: TGTGCCAGCAGCGTAGGCTATACTGAGCAGTTCTTC. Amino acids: CASSVGYTEQFF.

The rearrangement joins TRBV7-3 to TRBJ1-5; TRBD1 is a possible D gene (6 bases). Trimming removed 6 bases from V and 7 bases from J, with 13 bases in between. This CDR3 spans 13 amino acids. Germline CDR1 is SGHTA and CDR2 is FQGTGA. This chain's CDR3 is CASSETGLQPQHF. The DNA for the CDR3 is TGTGCCAGCAGTGAAACAGGGTTACAGCCCCAGCATTTT.

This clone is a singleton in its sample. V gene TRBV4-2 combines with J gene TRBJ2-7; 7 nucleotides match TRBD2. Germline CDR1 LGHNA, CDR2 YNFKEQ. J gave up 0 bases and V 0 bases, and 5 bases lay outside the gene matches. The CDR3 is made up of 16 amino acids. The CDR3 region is CASSQESGMTSYEQYF. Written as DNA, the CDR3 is TGTGCCAGCAGCCAAGAAAGCGGGATGACCTCCTACGAGCAGTACTTC.

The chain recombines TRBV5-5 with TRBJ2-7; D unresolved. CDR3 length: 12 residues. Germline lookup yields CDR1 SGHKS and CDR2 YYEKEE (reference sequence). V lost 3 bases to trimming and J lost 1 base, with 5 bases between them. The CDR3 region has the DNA TGTGCCAGCAGCTCAGTATCCTACGAGCAGTACTTC. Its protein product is CASSSVSYEQYF.

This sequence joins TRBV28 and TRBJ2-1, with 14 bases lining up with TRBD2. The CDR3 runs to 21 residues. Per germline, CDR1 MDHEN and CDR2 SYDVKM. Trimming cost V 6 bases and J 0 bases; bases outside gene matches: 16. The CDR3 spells CASRTPFLGLAGESSYNEQFF. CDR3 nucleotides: TGTGCCAGCAGGACCCCTTTCTTGGGACTAGCGGGAGAGAGCTCCTACAATGAGCAGTTCTTC.